Listed here are 32 T cell receptor beta chains from one sample, sequenced in a study of blood T cell repertoires in COVID-19. This table comes from immunoSEQ multiplex PCR, and its TCRdb copy is limited to in-frame clones, with some not included. The sample lists more than 350,000 clones; approximately 89% were seen once. Sequencing was done on a sample of peripheral blood. The receptor set was obtained from a woman aged 30 to 39 with COVID-19, enrolled during active disease.

The V call is TRBV28, the J call TRBJ1-2, with a tentative D call TRBD1 (6 bases). V dropped 7 bases and J dropped 8 bases, with 20 bases sitting between them. Germline CDR1 is MDHEN and CDR2 is SYDVKM. This CDR3 has 14 residues. CDR3 DNA sequence: TGTGCCAGCAAATACCCCAGGGGAATGAAGGGCTACACCTTC. Translation: CASKYPRGMKGYTF.

The chain is built from TRBV6-4 and TRBJ2-1, with TRBD1 matching 10 bases. The V and J ends lost 3 bases and 7 bases, in that order; junction bases with no gene match: 6. Per germline, CDR1 MRHNA and CDR2 SNTAGT. The CDR3 totals 15 residues. The chain's CDR3 is CASSDGTGAGNEQFF. In nucleotides, the CDR3 is TGTGCCAGCAGTGATGGGACAGGGGCTGGAAATGAGCAGTTCTTC.

The V and J genes are TRBV7-3 and TRBJ2-5; the match to TRBD2 covers 7 bases. The CDR3 runs to 13 residues. CDR1 is SGHTA and CDR2 is FQGTGA in the germline V gene. The junction had 5 bases not matched to a gene; V was cut back by 5 bases and J by 5 bases. DNA of the CDR3: TGTGCCAGCAGCCGAGGGACTACTGAGACCCAGTACTTC. Its protein is CASSRGTTETQYF.

This clone has just a few counts. The genes are TRBV7-2 and TRBJ2-7; TRBD2 is a possible D gene (5 bases). Per germline, CDR1 SGHTA and CDR2 FQGNSA. V lost 0 bases and J 2 bases, leaving 8 bases between the germline ends. This CDR3 spans 14 amino acids. The CDR3 loop reads CASSLALTTYEQYF. CDR3 DNA: TGTGCCAGCAGCTTAGCGCTGACTACCTACGAGCAGTACTTC.

The chain couples TRBV5-5 to TRBJ1-3; no reliable D call. The CDR3 length is 15 residues. The germline CDR1 and CDR2 sequences are SGHKS and YYEKEE (reference sequence). V was shortened by 4 bases and J by 1 base, with 12 bases between the two germline ends. The CDR3 nucleotides are TGTGCCAGCAGCCTGGGTACGGGATCTGGAAACACCATATATTTT. Protein: CASSLGTGSGNTIYF.

The genes are TRBV2 and TRBJ2-3, with TRBD2 identical over 12 bases. V shed 5 bases and J 2 bases; nucleotides not matched to a gene: 8. Germline V CDR1 and CDR2: SNHLY, FYNNEI. This CDR3 is 17 amino acids long. The CDR3 is CASSNSGLAGPTDTQYF. The CDR3 DNA reads TGTGCCAGCAGTAACTCGGGACTAGCGGGCCCCACAGATACGCAGTATTTT.

The V gene is TRBV9, the J gene TRBJ2-5; the match to TRBD2 covers 10 bases. The ends lost 0 bases at V and 5 bases at J; junction bases unmatched: 7. There are 16 residues in the CDR3. The V gene's germline CDR1 is SGDLS and CDR2 YYNGEE. CDR3 in amino acids: CASSVASGRAAETQYF. CDR3 DNA: TGTGCCAGCAGCGTAGCGAGCGGGAGGGCCGCGGAGACCCAGTACTTC.

This clone was counted once. The genes are TRBV2 and TRBJ2-3, with 8 bases fitting TRBD2. Per the germline V gene, CDR1 is SNHLY and CDR2 is FYNNEI. The CDR3 totals 15 residues. V lost 4 bases and J lost 8; bases outside the gene matches: 11. CDR3 sequence: CASSATSASPGTQYF. As DNA, the CDR3 is TGTGCCAGCAGTGCGACTAGCGCCAGCCCCGGTACGCAGTATTTT.

This chain connects TRBV19 to TRBJ1-6, with D perhaps matching TRBD1 (5 bases). Germline V lookup: CDR1 LNHDA, CDR2 SQIVND (reference sequence). This CDR3 spans 16 amino acids. Between the trimmed V and J ends, which lost 4 bases and 8 bases, there was a span of 18 bases. CDR3 sequence: CASSKVTASTHSPLHF. The CDR3 DNA follows: TGTGCCAGTAGTAAGGTGACAGCGTCAACCCATTCACCCCTCCACTTT.

This chain links TRBV7-2 with TRBJ2-7; 10 nucleotides align to TRBD2. CDR3 length equals 16 residues. V shed 5 bases and J 2 bases; nucleotides not matched to a gene: 9. Germline-derived CDR1 and CDR2 are SGHTA and FQGNSA. The CDR3 sequence: CASSVRTSGAPYEQYF. The DNA of the CDR3 is TGTGCCAGCAGCGTCCGGACTAGCGGAGCACCCTACGAGCAGTACTTC.

The chain links TRBV5-4 to TRBJ1-1; tentatively, D is TRBD1 (6 bases). Germline V gene sequence: CDR1 SGHNT, CDR2 YYREEE (reference sequence). This CDR3 comprises 14 residues. V lost 3 bases and J 3 bases, leaving 12 bases between the germline ends. CDR3 in amino acids: CASSSTGLDTEAFF. DNA of the CDR3: TGTGCCAGCAGCTCGACAGGACTGGACACTGAAGCTTTCTTT.

The V gene is TRBV2, the J gene TRBJ2-7, with a tentative D call TRBD1 (5 bases). Germline V lookup: CDR1 SNHLY, CDR2 FYNNEI. The CDR3 has 12 residues. V was trimmed by 8 bases and J by 3 bases, leaving 11 bases between them. CDR3 sequence (DNA): TGTGCCAGCGGCACAGGAGTCTACGAGCAGTACTTC. Its protein is CASGTGVYEQYF.

The chain recombines TRBV14 with TRBJ2-1, with 9 nucleotides matching TRBD1. CDR3 length: 15 residues. Per the germline V gene, CDR1 is SGHDN and CDR2 is FVKESK. V dropped 4 bases and J dropped 7; count of bases not matched to a gene: 8. The CDR3 region is CASSRRGQGKNEQFF. CDR3 sequence (DNA): TGTGCCAGCAGCCGGAGGGGACAGGGTAAAAATGAGCAGTTCTTC.

The V call is TRBV2, the J call TRBJ2-3; 10 nucleotides line up with TRBD2. V lost 6 bases to trimming and J lost 2 bases; unmatched junction nucleotides: 11. The length of the CDR3 is 17 residues. Looked up from germline, CDR1 is SNHLY and CDR2 is FYNNEI. This CDR3 is CASRTSGTSEFTDTQYF. CDR3 DNA sequence: TGTGCCAGCAGGACTTCCGGGACTAGCGAGTTCACAGATACGCAGTATTTT.

In this sample, this clone turned up once. The CDR3 sequence: CASAWGEAVTGELFF. The CDR3 coding sequence is TGTGCTAGTGCCTGGGGGGAGGCGGTCACCGGGGAGCTGTTTTTT. The genes are TRBV12-5 and TRBJ2-2; possibly TRBD2 for D (6 bases). Germline CDR1 is LGHNT and CDR2 is FRNRAP. This CDR3 spans 15 amino acids. Trimming shortened V by 7 bases and J by 4 bases, and 16 bases separated the two germline ends.

V and J are TRBV7-3 and TRBJ2-7; a weak D match, TRBD2 (6 bases). The V gene's germline CDR1 is SGHTA and CDR2 FQGTGA. CDR3 length: 14 amino acids. The V end lost 1 base, the J end lost 7 bases, and 14 bases lay between the germline ends. The CDR3: CASSLRGLPEEQYF. CDR3 in DNA: TGTGCCAGCAGCTTAAGGGGACTGCCGGAGGAGCAGTACTTC.

V usage is TRBV7-9 and J usage is TRBJ2-7; weak D call: TRBD1 (6 bases). The V gene lost 6 bases and the J gene lost 0 bases, with 15 bases spanning the gap. Germline V CDR1 and CDR2: SEHNR, FQNEAQ (reference sequence). The CDR3 runs 15 residues. In DNA, the CDR3 is TGTGCCAGCAGTGCACAGGGCCTTAGCTCCTACGAGCAGTACTTC. It codes for CASSAQGLSSYEQYF.

The rearrangement joins TRBV28 to TRBJ2-7, with 10 bases identical to TRBD1. Germline-derived CDR1 and CDR2 are MDHEN and SYDVKM. V lost 3 bases, J lost 2 bases, and 4 bases stayed unmatched. The length of the CDR3 is 15 residues. CDR3 residues: CASSLGQGIPYEQYF. The CDR3 DNA reads TGTGCCAGCAGTTTGGGACAGGGGATCCCCTACGAGCAGTACTTC.

The genes are TRBV27 and TRBJ2-6; no reliable D call. Trimming shortened V by 6 bases and J by 0 bases, and 9 bases separated the two germline ends. Germline V gives CDR1 MNHEY, CDR2 SMNVEV (reference sequence). The CDR3 totals 15 residues. CDR3 sequence (DNA): TGTGCCAGCAGGAAGACTTACTCTGGGGCCAACGTCCTGACTTTC. This gives the protein CASRKTYSGANVLTF.

The chain links TRBV19 to TRBJ2-2; 8 positions agree with TRBD2. This CDR3 has 17 amino acids. With V trimmed by 7 bases and J by 0 bases, 10 bases remained unmatched. Germline loops: CDR1 LNHDA, CDR2 SQIVND (reference sequence). This CDR3 reads CASKAPLTSANTGELFF. The CDR3 bases are TGTGCCAGTAAGGCTCCACTGACTAGCGCGAACACCGGGGAGCTGTTTTTT. Combining the CDR3 with reference TRBV19 and TRBJ2-2 gives the whole variable domain DGGITQSPKYLFRKEGQNVTLSCEQNLNHDAMYWYRQDPGQGLRLIYYSQIVNDFQKGDIAEGYSVSREKKESFPLTVTSAQKNPTAFYLCASKAPLTSANTGELFFGEGSRLTVL.

In nucleotides, the CDR3 is TGCGCCAGCAGCCAAGAGACGCGGGGCAGGGTAGGAGCGGGATCCACAGATACGCAGTATTTT. Translated: CASSQETRGRVGAGSTDTQYF. The chain links TRBV4-1 to TRBJ2-3, with 7 bases that match TRBD2. CDR3 length: 21 amino acids. With 0 bases clipped from V and 2 bases from J, the junction kept 20 bases outside the gene matches. Germline CDR1 and CDR2: MGHRA and YSYEKL.

V gene TRBV24-1 combines with J gene TRBJ1-1; TRBD1 matches 9 bases. The junction had 0 bases not matched to a gene; V was cut back by 5 bases and J by 0 bases. CDR1 and CDR2 from the germline V gene are KGHDR and SFDVKD. CDR3 length: 14 residues. The CDR3 DNA follows: TGTGCCACCAGTGGGACAGGGGTGAACACTGAAGCTTTCTTT. Its translation is CATSGTGVNTEAFF.

J is TRBJ1-2 and V is TRBV5-1; perhaps TRBD1 as D (5 bases). V was clipped by 4 bases and J by 5 bases, with 18 bases between them. From germline, CDR1 is SGHRS and CDR2 YFSETQ. The CDR3 has 15 residues. The chain's CDR3 is CASSSGASNGYGYTF. CDR3 DNA: TGCGCCAGCAGCAGCGGGGCCTCAAATGGGTATGGCTACACCTTC. The whole variable domain, remainder taken from reference TRBV5-1 and TRBJ1-2, is KAGVTQTPRYLIKTRGQQVTLSCSPISGHRSVSWYQQTPGQGLQFLFEYFSETQRNKGNFPGRFSGRQFSNSRSEMNVSTLELGDSALYLCASSSGASNGYGYTFGSGTRLTVV.

V and J are TRBV30 and TRBJ2-6; D is possibly TRBD2 (6 bases). This CDR3 comprises 15 residues. V lost 6 bases to trimming and J lost 1 base, with 13 bases between them. Germline CDR1 is GTSNPN and CDR2 is SVGIG (reference sequence). CDR3: CACLGSGSGANVLTF. In nucleotides, the CDR3 is TGTGCCTGCCTCGGCAGCGGGTCTGGGGCCAACGTCCTGACTTTC.

The rearrangement links TRBV7-2 to TRBJ2-3; D is unclear. Germline CDR1 is SGHTA and CDR2 is FQGNSA. The CDR3 length is 15 residues. With 3 bases removed from V and 3 bases from J, the gap between germline ends came to 13 bases. The CDR3 sequence is CASSFMTAATDTQYF. CDR3 DNA: TGTGCCAGCAGCTTTATGACGGCGGCTACAGATACGCAGTATTTT.

The rearrangement uses TRBV28 and TRBJ1-2; TRBD1 aligns across 7 bases. CDR3 length: 13 residues. V trimming: 6 bases; J trimming: 5 bases; junction bases outside the gene matches: 6. Germline loops: CDR1 MDHEN, CDR2 SYDVKM. The chain's CDR3 is CASSTGTAYGYTF. The CDR3 region has the DNA TGTGCCAGCAGCACAGGGACAGCTTATGGCTACACCTTC.

The rearrangement joins TRBV10-1 to TRBJ2-3, with 7 bases that match TRBD1. The V segment lost 9 bases and the J segment 3 bases; nucleotides outside the gene matches: 6. This CDR3 has 13 residues. CDR1 and CDR2 (germline): WNHNN, SYGVQD (reference sequence). CDR3 amino acids: CASDQGDTDTQYF. The CDR3, as DNA: TGCGCCAGTGACCAGGGGGATACAGATACGCAGTATTTT.

The genes are TRBV7-6 and TRBJ2-7; TRBD1 might be the D (6 bases). This CDR3 comprises 14 residues. CDR1 and CDR2 from the germline V gene are SGHVS and FNYEAQ. The germline V and J ends were trimmed by 4 bases and 3 bases, with 13 bases remaining between them. This chain's CDR3 is CASSSPGRGYEQYF. CDR3 nucleotides: TGTGCCAGCAGCTCCCCGGGCAGGGGCTACGAGCAGTACTTC.

The chain uses TRBV5-5 and TRBJ2-1; D unclear. CDR3 size: 16 residues. Germline values: CDR1 SGHKS, CDR2 YYEKEE (reference sequence). V gave up 0 bases and J gave up 0 bases, with 10 bases separating them. The DNA for the CDR3 is TGTGCCAGCAGCTTGGTGCGGCTTAGCTCCTACAATGAGCAGTTCTTC. It encodes CASSLVRLSSYNEQFF.

This clone was detected only once. The J gene is TRBJ2-7, the V gene TRBV6-6; D may be TRBD2 (6 bases). The CDR3 sequence is 14 residues long. V lost 2 bases, J lost 0 bases, and 8 bases lay in between. CDR1 MNHNY and CDR2 SVGAGI come from the germline V gene (reference sequence). CDR3: CASSYGGFSYEQYF. CDR3 in DNA: TGTGCCAGCAGTTACGGAGGGTTCTCCTACGAGCAGTACTTC.

The chain uses TRBV18 and TRBJ1-2; 8 bases map to TRBD1. The V gene end was trimmed by 7 bases and the J gene end by 5 bases; junction bases not matched to a gene: 12. Per germline, CDR1 KGHSH and CDR2 LQKENI. CDR3 length: 15 residues. The CDR3 bases are TGTGCCAGCTTTGACGGTAGACAGGGGAAATATGGCTACACCTTC. Translating gives CASFDGRQGKYGYTF.

This chain links TRBV7-2 with TRBJ2-5; TRBD1 might be the D (6 bases). CDR1 and CDR2 (germline): SGHTA, FQGNSA. The CDR3 contains 15 residues. V was shortened by 3 bases and J by 5 bases, with 16 bases between the two germline ends. The CDR3 spells CASSLGAFKRETQYF. CDR3 coding DNA: TGTGCCAGCAGCTTGGGGGCTTTCAAACGGGAGACCCAGTACTTC.